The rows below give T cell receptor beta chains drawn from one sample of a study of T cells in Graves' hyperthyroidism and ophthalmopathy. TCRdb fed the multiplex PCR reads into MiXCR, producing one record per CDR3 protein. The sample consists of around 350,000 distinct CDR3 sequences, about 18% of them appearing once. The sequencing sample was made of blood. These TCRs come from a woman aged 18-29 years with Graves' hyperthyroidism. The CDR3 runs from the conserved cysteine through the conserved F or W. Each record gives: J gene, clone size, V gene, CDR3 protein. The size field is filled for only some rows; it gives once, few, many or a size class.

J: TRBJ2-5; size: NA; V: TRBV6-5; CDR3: CASRYSQRQETQYF
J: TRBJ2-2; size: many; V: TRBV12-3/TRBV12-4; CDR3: CASSPQGARPGELFF
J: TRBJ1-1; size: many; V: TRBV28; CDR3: CATSFAEATEAFF
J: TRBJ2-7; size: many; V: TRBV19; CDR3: CASSIGQSRTYEQYF
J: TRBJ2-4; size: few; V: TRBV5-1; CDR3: CASSLHDRDIKNIQYF
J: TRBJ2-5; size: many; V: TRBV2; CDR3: CASSEDAVTQETQYF
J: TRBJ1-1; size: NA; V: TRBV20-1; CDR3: CSVGPPEGEAFF
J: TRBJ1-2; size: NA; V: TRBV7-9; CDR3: CASSSRQGEERYTF
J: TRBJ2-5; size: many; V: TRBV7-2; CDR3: CASSLDGSRGRTQYF
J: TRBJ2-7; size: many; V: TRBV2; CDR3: CASSDPGQGPYEQYF
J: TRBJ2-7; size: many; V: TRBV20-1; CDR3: CSARAYGNEQYF
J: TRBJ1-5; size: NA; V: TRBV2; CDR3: CASSVIGTDQPQHF
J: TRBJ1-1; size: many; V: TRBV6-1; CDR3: CASSEGRGKAFF
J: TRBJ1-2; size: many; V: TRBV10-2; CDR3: CASSEGLGGYTF
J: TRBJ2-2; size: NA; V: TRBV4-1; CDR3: CASSQSGLGELFF
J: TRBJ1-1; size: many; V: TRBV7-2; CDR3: CASSFYTGYTEAFF
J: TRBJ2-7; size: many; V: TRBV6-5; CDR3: CASSYGGIVYEQYF
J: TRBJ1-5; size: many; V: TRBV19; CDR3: CASSRPRGSNQPQHF
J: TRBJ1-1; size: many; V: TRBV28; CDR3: CASSFVGDTEAFF
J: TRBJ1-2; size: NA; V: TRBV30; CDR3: CAWTGRARDYGYTF
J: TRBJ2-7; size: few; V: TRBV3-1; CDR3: CASSQGTGGYEQYF
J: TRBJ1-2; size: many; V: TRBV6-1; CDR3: CASSEVEGYGYTF
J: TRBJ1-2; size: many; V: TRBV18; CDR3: CASSPLQETNYGYTF
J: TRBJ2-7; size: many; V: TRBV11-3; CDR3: CASSLVPGSGPYEQYF
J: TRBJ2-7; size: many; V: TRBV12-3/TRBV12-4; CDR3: CASSLQGYSYEQYF
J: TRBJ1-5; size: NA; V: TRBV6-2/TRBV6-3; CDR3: CASLKFGVNQPQHF
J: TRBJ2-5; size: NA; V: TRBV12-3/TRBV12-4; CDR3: CASSLDGTFRRETQYF
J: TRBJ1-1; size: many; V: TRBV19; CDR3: CASSLGQGAVDTEAFF
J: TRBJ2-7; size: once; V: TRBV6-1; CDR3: CASSRKPGQGVPEQYF
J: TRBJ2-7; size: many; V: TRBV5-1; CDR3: CASSPGHGYEQYF
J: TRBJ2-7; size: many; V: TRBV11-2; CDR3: CASSTEAASSYEQYF
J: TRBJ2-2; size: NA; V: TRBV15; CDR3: CATSSEGTGELFF
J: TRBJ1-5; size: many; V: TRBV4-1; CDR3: CASSLGTGGIVSNQPQHF
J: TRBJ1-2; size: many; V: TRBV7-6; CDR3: CASSLISQSVYGYTF
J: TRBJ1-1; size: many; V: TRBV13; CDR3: CASSPGGGEGFF
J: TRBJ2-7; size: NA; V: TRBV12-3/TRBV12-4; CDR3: CASCPGTGSYEQYF
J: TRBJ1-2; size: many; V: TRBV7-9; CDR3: CASSLLGGHYGYTF
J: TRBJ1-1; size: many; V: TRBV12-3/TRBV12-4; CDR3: CASSRGRGEAFF
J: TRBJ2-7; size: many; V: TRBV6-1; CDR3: CASSDHRGIVGEQYF
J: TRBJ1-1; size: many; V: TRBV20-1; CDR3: CSARDFGGPTEAFF